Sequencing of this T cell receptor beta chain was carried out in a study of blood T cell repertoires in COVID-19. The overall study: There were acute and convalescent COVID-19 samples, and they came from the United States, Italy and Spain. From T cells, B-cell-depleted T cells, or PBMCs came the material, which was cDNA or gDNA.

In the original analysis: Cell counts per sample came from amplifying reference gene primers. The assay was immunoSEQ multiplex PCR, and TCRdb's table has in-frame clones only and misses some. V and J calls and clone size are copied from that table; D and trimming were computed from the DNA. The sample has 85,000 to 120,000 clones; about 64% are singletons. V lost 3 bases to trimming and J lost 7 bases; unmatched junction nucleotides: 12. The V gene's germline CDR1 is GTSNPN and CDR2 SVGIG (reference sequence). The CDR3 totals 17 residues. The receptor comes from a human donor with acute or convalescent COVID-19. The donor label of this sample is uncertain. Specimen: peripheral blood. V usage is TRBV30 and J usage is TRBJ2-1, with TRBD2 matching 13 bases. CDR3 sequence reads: CAWRTPGLAGKGNEQFF. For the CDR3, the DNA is TGTGCCTGGAGAACCCCGGGACTAGCGGGGAAGGGTAATGAGCAGTTCTTC.